The 21 T cell receptor beta chains reported below all come from one sample, sequenced in a study of regulatory T cells in long-lasting Graves disease. CDR3 regions were amplified by Arm-PCR using iRepertoire HTBI primers to build TCR beta libraries. MiXCR, run by TCRdb on the multiplex PCR reads, gives a single entry per CDR3 protein. Among around 360,000 distinct CDR3 sequences listed, under 20% were seen once. As to time point: newly diagnosed GD, antithyroid drugs for less than 3 months. PBMC-extracted RNA yielded the TCR library. These data also featured in a second study, about T cells in Graves' hyperthyroidism and ophthalmopathy.

Sequenced material: peripheral blood mononuclear cells (PBMCs), taken at new diagnosis, from a patient treated with antithyroid drugs. These receptors all stem from a woman aged 18 to 35 with Graves disease.

The J gene is TRBJ1-5, the V gene TRBV4-1, with D possibly matching TRBD1 (5 bases). In germline, CDR1 is MGHRA, CDR2 YSYEKL. CDR3 length equals 15 residues. V shed 1 base and J shed 4 bases, with 11 bases lying between them. CDR3 sequence (DNA): TGCGCCAGCAGCCAAGTGGCTCGGGGGAATCAGCCCCAGCATTTT. This encodes CASSQVARGNQPQHF.

This clonotype came up many times. This rearrangement joins TRBV5-8 to TRBJ2-1, with no clear D. V was shortened by 2 bases and J by 4 bases, with 10 bases between the two germline ends. The CDR3 runs to 14 residues. Germline values: CDR1 SGHTS, CDR2 YDEGEE. The chain's CDR3 is CASSFRTGYNEQFF. The CDR3 DNA is TGTGCCAGCAGCTTCCGTACTGGATACAATGAGCAGTTCTTC.

In regard to this clonotype: It may be a read error: a sequence one base away is much more abundant. The chain joins TRBV5-1 to TRBJ1-1; maybe TRBD1 (5 bases). The CDR3 consists of 12 residues. The V gene's germline CDR1 is SGHRS and CDR2 YFSETQ. The CDR3 sequence: CASRVGVTEGFF. The CDR3 DNA is TGCGCCAGCAGGGTGGGGGTCACTGAAGGTTTCTTT.

The table lists this clonotype with a few counts. The rearrangement joins TRBV27 to TRBJ1-1, with 8 nucleotides matching TRBD1. Trimming took 4 bases from V and 4 from J; bases not matched to a gene: 11. The CDR3 covers 16 residues. The V gene's germline CDR1 is MNHEY and CDR2 SMNVEV (reference sequence). The CDR3 sequence is CASSSGGPIRGTEAFF. The CDR3 DNA sequence: TGTGCCAGCAGTTCAGGGGGCCCAATTAGGGGCACTGAAGCTTTCTTT.

In its sample, this clonotype was seen many times. This chain joins TRBV20-1 and TRBJ1-2; D might be TRBD1 (5 bases). The germline V and J ends were trimmed by 0 bases and 2 bases, with 16 bases remaining between them. The CDR3 contains 16 residues. The germline V gene encodes CDR1 DFQATT and CDR2 SNEGSKA (reference sequence). The CDR3 sequence: CSARDFSTRTNYGYTF. CDR3 DNA: TGCAGTGCTAGAGATTTCTCGACAAGGACAAACTATGGCTACACCTTC.

This clonotype was picked up many times. V gene TRBV5-1 combines with J gene TRBJ1-2, with D perhaps TRBD1 (6 bases). Trimming left V 3 bases short and J 3 bases short, with 18 bases between. CDR1 and CDR2 from the germline V gene are SGHRS and YFSETQ. The CDR3 loop spans 16 amino acids. The CDR3 DNA is TGCGCCAGCAGCTCGGGACATCAACCCCATGACTATGGCTACACCTTC. Its protein product is CASSSGHQPHDYGYTF. The whole variable domain, remainder taken from reference TRBV5-1 and TRBJ1-2, is KAGVTQTPRYLIKTRGQQVTLSCSPISGHRSVSWYQQTPGQGLQFLFEYFSETQRNKGNFPGRFSGRQFSNSRSEMNVSTLELGDSALYLCASSSGHQPHDYGYTFGSGTRLTVV.

The rearrangement joins TRBV18 to TRBJ2-2; 9 bases agree with TRBD1. CDR1 KGHSH and CDR2 LQKENI come from the germline V gene. The V segment lost 3 bases and the J segment 2 bases; nucleotides outside the gene matches: 7. This CDR3 contains 17 residues. CDR3 in amino acids: CASSPADRGANTGELFF. CDR3 DNA: TGTGCCAGCTCACCGGCGGACAGGGGAGCAAACACCGGGGAGCTGTTTTTT.

This clonotype was observed many times. The chain couples TRBV7-2 to TRBJ1-6, with D perhaps TRBD1 (5 bases). The CDR3 runs 15 residues. The V end was cut by 1 base, the J end by 9 bases, with 13 bases between. Per germline, CDR1 SGHTA and CDR2 FQGNSA. The CDR3 DNA is TGTGCCAGCAGCTTAGTCCGGGGGGTCGGTTCACCCCTCCACTTT. Its translation: CASSLVRGVGSPLHF.

The chain couples TRBV7-8 to TRBJ1-5; D gene ambiguous. This CDR3 spans 15 amino acids. V was trimmed by 1 base and J by 5 bases, leaving 12 bases between them. Germline V CDR1 and CDR2: SGHVS, FQNEAQ. CDR3 in DNA: TGTGCCAGCAGCTTAGACGTTGGGCTGGATCAGCCCCAGCATTTT. Its translation is CASSLDVGLDQPQHF.

This clonotype has ten or more counts. In DNA, the CDR3 is TGTGCCAGCAGCTTTAGTTCGGGTACGCAGTATTTT. This translates into CASSFSSGTQYF. V usage is TRBV7-2 and J usage is TRBJ2-3; no firm D call. V gave up 3 bases and J gave up 8 bases, with 9 bases separating them. The germline V gene has CDR1 SGHTA and CDR2 FQGNSA. The CDR3 length is 12 residues.

This clonotype showed up just a few times. The V call is TRBV29-1, the J call TRBJ2-2; 7 nucleotides match TRBD1. The CDR3 sequence is 14 residues long. Unmatched junction bases numbered 6, after V lost 7 bases and J lost 1 base. Germline V gene data show CDR1 as SQVTM and CDR2 as ANQGSEA. CDR3 sequence: CSALQGLNTGELFF. The CDR3 DNA sequence: TGCAGCGCCTTACAGGGGTTGAACACCGGGGAGCTGTTTTTT.

There are many counts of this clonotype. The gene calls are TRBV6-1 and TRBJ2-1; TRBD2 agrees at 9 bases. The CDR3 covers 15 residues. The germline V gene has CDR1 MNHNS and CDR2 SASEGT. Losses at the gene ends were 3 bases for V and 5 bases for J; bases not matched to a gene: 5. CDR3 in amino acids: CASSDRPSGNNEQFF. CDR3 DNA: TGTGCCAGCAGTGACCGGCCTAGCGGGAACAATGAGCAGTTCTTC.

In regard to this clonotype: This sequence is one base from a far larger clone and is likely a read error. The chain recombines TRBV2 with TRBJ2-1; possible D gene TRBD2, 6 bases. CDR3 length: 18 amino acids. Germline CDR1 SNHLY, CDR2 FYNNEI. DNA of the CDR3: TGTGCCATCAGTGAGTCACCTTCCGGGGGTCGCTCCTACAATGAGCAGCTCTTC. As protein: CAISESPSGGRSYNEQLF.

There are a few counts of this clonotype. This sequence joins TRBV19 and TRBJ2-1, with D tentatively TRBD1 (5 bases). Germline V lookup: CDR1 LNHDA, CDR2 SQIVND (reference sequence). This CDR3 contains 15 residues. The V end was cut by 5 bases, the J end by 4 bases, with 15 bases between. This CDR3 is CASSVEKGSYNEQFF. In DNA, the CDR3 is TGTGCCAGTAGTGTCGAAAAGGGGTCGTACAATGAGCAGTTCTTC.

Ten or more counts support this clonotype. The gene calls are TRBV30 and TRBJ1-1; TRBD1 might be the D (5 bases). V lost 2 bases and J lost 3, with 10 bases in between. In germline, CDR1 is GTSNPN, CDR2 SVGIG (reference sequence). The CDR3 runs 13 residues. CDR3 region: CAWSHRGDTEAFF. CDR3 nucleotides: TGTGCCTGGAGTCATCGGGGGGACACTGAAGCTTTCTTT.

The table lists this clonotype with a few counts. V gene TRBV29-1 combines with J gene TRBJ1-2, with 7 bases aligning to TRBD1. V shed 7 bases and J 5 bases; nucleotides not matched to a gene: 7. The CDR3 contains 12 residues. In germline, CDR1 is SQVTM, CDR2 ANQGSEA. In nucleotides, the CDR3 is TGCAGCGCCCGGGACAGTACATATGGCTACACCTTC. It specifies CSARDSTYGYTF.

This clonotype was observed many times. The J gene is TRBJ1-1, the V gene TRBV28; 7 nucleotides agree with TRBD1. This CDR3 is 13 amino acids long. Losses at the gene ends were 5 bases for V and 6 bases for J; bases not matched to a gene: 6. Germline CDR1 is MDHEN and CDR2 is SYDVKM. The CDR3 coding sequence is TGTGCCAGCAGTCGACAGGGAAAGGCTGAAGCTTTCTTT. This translates into CASSRQGKAEAFF.

At least ten counts were recorded for this clonotype. The gene calls are TRBV27 and TRBJ2-4, with D perhaps TRBD1 or TRBD2 (6 bases each). There are 17 residues in the CDR3. CDR1 is MNHEY, CDR2 SMNVEV, per germline (reference sequence). V lost 2 bases and J 0 bases, leaving 14 bases between the germline ends. As DNA, the CDR3 is TGTGCCAGCAGTTTAGGGGGCAGGGGACTAGCCAAAAACATTCAGTACTTC. Protein product: CASSLGGRGLAKNIQYF.

The chain combines TRBV24-1 with TRBJ1-2; D gene unclear. V was clipped by 3 bases and J by 8 bases, with 21 bases between them. The CDR3 has 16 residues. Looked up from germline, CDR1 is KGHDR and CDR2 is SFDVKD. The CDR3 protein is CATSDTLGPMSGGYTF. The CDR3 DNA is TGTGCCACCAGTGATACCCTTGGACCGATGAGCGGGGGCTACACCTTC.

Note on this clonotype: This may stem from a read error, because a much larger clone lies one nucleotide away. This sequence joins TRBV5-1 and TRBJ1-1; D remains ambiguous. Germline V lookup: CDR1 SGHRS, CDR2 YFSETQ. The CDR3 runs to 14 residues. This chain's CDR3 is CVSSSDGMNTEAFF. CDR3 coding DNA: TGCGTCAGCAGCTCGGACGGAATGAACACTGAAGCTTTCTTT.

Concerning this clonotype: A much larger clone is a single base away; this may be a read error. This rearrangement joins TRBV28 to TRBJ2-7; the D gene is possibly TRBD2 (5 bases). The CDR3 is made up of 10 amino acids. CDR1 MDHEN and CDR2 SYDVKM come from the germline V gene. CDR3 nucleotides: TGTACCAGCAGGAGGTTCGAGCAGTACTTC. It translates to CTSRRFEQYF. Combining the CDR3 with reference TRBV28 and TRBJ2-7 gives the whole variable domain DVKVTQSSRYLVKRTGEKVFLECVQDMDHENMFWYRQDPGLGLRLIYFSYDVKMKEKGDIPEGYSVSREKKERFSLILESASTNQTSMYLCTSRRFEQYFGPGTRLTVT.